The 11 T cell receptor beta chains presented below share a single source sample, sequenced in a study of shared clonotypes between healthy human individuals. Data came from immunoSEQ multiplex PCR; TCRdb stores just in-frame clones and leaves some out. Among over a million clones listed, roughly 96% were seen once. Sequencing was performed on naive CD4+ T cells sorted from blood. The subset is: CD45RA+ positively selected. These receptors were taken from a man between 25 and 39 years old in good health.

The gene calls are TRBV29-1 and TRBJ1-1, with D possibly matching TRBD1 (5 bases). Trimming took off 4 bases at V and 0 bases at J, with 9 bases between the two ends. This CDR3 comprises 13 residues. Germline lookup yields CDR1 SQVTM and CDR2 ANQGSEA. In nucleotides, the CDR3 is TGCAGCGTTGGGGGCAACTTGAACACTGAAGCTTTCTTT. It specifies CSVGGNLNTEAFF.

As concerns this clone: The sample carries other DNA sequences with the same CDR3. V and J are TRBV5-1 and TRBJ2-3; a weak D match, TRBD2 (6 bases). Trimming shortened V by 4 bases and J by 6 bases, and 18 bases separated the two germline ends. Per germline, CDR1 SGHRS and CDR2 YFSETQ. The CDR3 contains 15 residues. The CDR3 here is CASSLGTSGGDTQYF. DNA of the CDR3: TGCGCCAGCAGCCTCGGGACCTCAGGAGGGGATACGCAGTATTTT.

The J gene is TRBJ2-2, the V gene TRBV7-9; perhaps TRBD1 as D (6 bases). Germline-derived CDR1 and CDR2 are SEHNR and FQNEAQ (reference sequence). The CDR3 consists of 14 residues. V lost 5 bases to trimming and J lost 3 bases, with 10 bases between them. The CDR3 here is CASSPGQYTGELFF. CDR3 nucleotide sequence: TGTGCCAGCAGCCCCGGACAGTACACCGGGGAGCTGTTTTTT.

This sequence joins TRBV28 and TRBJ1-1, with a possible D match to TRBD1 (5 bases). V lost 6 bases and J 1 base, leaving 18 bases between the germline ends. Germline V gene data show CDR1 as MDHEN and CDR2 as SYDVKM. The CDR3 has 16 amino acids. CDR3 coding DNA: TGTGCCAGCAGATTGAGACAGCTCCTACCGAACACTGAAGCTTTCTTT. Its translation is CASRLRQLLPNTEAFF.

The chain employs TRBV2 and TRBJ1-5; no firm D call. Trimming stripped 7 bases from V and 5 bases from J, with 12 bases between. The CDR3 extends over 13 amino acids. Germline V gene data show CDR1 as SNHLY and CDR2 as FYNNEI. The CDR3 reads CASTGKGDQPQHF. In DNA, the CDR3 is TGTGCCAGCACGGGAAAGGGAGATCAGCCCCAGCATTTT. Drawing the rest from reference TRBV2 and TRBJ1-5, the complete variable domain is EPEVTQTPSHQVTQMGQEVILRCVPISNHLYFYWYRQILGQKVEFLVSFYNNEISEKSEIFDDQFSVERPDGSNFTLKIRSTKLEDSAMYFCASTGKGDQPQHFGDGTRLSIL.

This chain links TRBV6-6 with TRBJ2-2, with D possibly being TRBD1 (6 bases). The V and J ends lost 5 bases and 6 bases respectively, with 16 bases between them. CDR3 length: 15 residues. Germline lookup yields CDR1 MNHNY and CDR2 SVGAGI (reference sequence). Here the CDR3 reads CASSVHPGQSGELFF. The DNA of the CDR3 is TGTGCCAGCAGTGTCCACCCCGGACAGTCCGGGGAGCTGTTTTTT.

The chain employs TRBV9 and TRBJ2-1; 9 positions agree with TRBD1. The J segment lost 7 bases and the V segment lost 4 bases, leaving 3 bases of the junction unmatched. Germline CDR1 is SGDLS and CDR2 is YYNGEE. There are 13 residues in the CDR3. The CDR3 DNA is TGTGCCAGCAGCTACGGGACAGGGAATGAGCAGTTCTTC. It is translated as CASSYGTGNEQFF.

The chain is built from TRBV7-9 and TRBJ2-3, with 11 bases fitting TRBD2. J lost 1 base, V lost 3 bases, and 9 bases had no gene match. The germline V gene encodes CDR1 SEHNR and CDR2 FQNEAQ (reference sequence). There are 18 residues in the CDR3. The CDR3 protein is CASSFPIGTSGGTDTQYF. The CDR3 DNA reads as TGTGCCAGCAGCTTCCCTATCGGGACTAGCGGAGGCACAGATACGCAGTATTTT.

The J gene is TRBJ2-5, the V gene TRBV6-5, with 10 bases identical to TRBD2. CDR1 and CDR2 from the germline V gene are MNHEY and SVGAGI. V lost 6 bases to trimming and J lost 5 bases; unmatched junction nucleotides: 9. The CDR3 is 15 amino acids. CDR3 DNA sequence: TGTGCCAGCAGATCGAGCGGGAGGGGTTTGGAGACCCAGTACTTC. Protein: CASRSSGRGLETQYF.

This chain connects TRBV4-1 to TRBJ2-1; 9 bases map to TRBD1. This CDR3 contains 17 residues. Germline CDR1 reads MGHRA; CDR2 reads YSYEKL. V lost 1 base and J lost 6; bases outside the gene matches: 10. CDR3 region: CASSQGKGQGTPNEQFF. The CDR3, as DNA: TGCGCCAGCAGCCAAGGTAAAGGACAGGGGACGCCCAATGAGCAGTTCTTC.

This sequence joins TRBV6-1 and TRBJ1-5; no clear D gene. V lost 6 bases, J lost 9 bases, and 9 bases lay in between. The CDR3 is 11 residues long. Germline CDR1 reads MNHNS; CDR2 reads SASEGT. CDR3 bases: TGTGCCAGCAGGAAGGAATCGCCCCAGCATTTT. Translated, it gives CASRKESPQHF.